These T cell receptor beta chains were read from a single sample in a study of T cell repertoires in cytomegalovirus infection. No antigen has been assigned to these receptors. TCRdb re-derived calls from the reads in MiXCR, one entry per CDR3 protein. Of under 450,000 distinct CDR3 sequences listed, about 34% were seen once; the top ten hold approximately 13%. Specimen: cultured PBMCs, collected from culture after CMV antigen stimulation. The receptors stem from a human donor in good health (CMV status not recorded). Some clones in this sample may be carry-over from other donors' samples. Each CDR3 is given with its conserved first and last residue.

v_call,cdr3_aa
TRBV7-2,CASSLVPAGQYEQYF
TRBV4-1,CASSPQPGADTGELFF
TRBV28,CASSSQGIGEQFF
TRBV7-2,CASSLGRPSGAYNEQFF
TRBV20-1,CSAFTGHGYTF
TRBV23-1,CASSQDRTSGRGEQFF
TRBV5-5,CASSDPSGHSYNEQFF
TRBV7-2,CASSLKDRDREQYF
TRBV6-2/TRBV6-3,CASNLAGGRYETQYF
TRBV28,CASSFKGWGVSSEQFF
TRBV6-5,CASSWGVGSHQPQHF
TRBV7-6,CASSRGQTNEQFF
TRBV11-2,CASSSSAQGPDTEAFF
TRBV3-1,CASSPESRNTGELFF
TRBV7-2,CASSLPGLADSGANVLTF
TRBV3-1,CASQGRGMNTEAFF
TRBV6-6,CASSYGSASYEQYF
TRBV6-2/TRBV6-3,CASSYGLAGVDTGELFF
TRBV7-2,CASSQLADTQYF
TRBV12-3/TRBV12-4,CASSSPGASRYNEQFF
TRBV7-2,CASSLKQGANDSPLHF
TRBV20-1,CSADDRKFGYTF
TRBV12-3/TRBV12-4,CASSLLADSGTQYF
TRBV10-3,CAISDRAGGNEQFF
TRBV11-2,CASRTEGEDEAFF
TRBV7-8,CASSLSTGVTEAFF
TRBV28,CASSPHLAGHNEQFF
TRBV7-2,CASSFPGLIYEQYF
TRBV7-9,CASSLGDNEQFF
TRBV12-3/TRBV12-4,CASSPGLGRTDTQYF
TRBV28,CASREGTPRRNRETQYF
TRBV5-1,CASSRKDSGPNTGELFF
TRBV11-1,CASSLLLEGYEQYF
TRBV29-1,CSVEGAGGPIEQYF
TRBV7-2,CASSIPGQLTEAFF
TRBV7-2,CASSLEQGYYGYTF
TRBV20-1,CSAPGGVGGAFF
TRBV7-8,CASSNTMGGSPHYGYTF
TRBV27,CASSFSGGSSNQPQHF
TRBV4-1,CASSRSALAGGNEQFF
TRBV7-2,CASNPPGTGANVLTF
TRBV20-1,CSARVAGRGNGYTF
TRBV12-3/TRBV12-4,CASSTTVKRNTEAFF
TRBV29-1,CSVEVGLAGEEQFF
TRBV28,CASSHRGWETQYF
TRBV7-8,CASSLKRTTNEKLFF
TRBV7-3,CASSLTSRPGGANVLTF
TRBV12-3/TRBV12-4,CASRSGSTRSDTQYF
TRBV4-1,CASSQPAGLAGVETQYF
TRBV19,CASSIRDRPTF
TRBV7-6,CASSLRAFRYSYNEQFF
TRBV7-2,CASSLGSGYYEQYF
TRBV7-2,CAASQRATDTQYF
TRBV12-3/TRBV12-4,CASSLRLGSNSPLHF
TRBV7-9,CASSKAGTYEQYF